This T cell receptor (beta chain) was observed in a study of human T cells and chemical hapten exposure. The overall study: Variation in per-sample TCR yields came mainly from small pooled library volume differences.

Specified time point: patch test 3, about 24 weeks after DPC sensitization. The treatment denotes: therapeutic diphenylcyclopropenone sensitization with weekly scalp DPC. The authors extracted total RNA from unfractionated whole blood. This clonotype appeared a single time. TCRdb reanalysed the RACE reads using MiXCR and keeps one entry per CDR3 protein. The sample includes about 190,000 distinct CDR3 sequences, around 25% seen only once; the top ten take about 2.3%. The CDR3 sequence is 13 residues long. V lost 6 bases to trimming and J lost 7 bases; unmatched junction nucleotides: 3. The germline V gene encodes CDR1 SNHLY and CDR2 FYNNEI.

The V call is TRBV2, the J call TRBJ2-2; 9 nucleotides line up with TRBD1. The sample was whole blood, taken in connection with sensitization to the hapten diphenylcyclopropenone (DPC). This receptor was identified in a woman aged 40 to 55 with alopecia areata. Some clones in this sample may be carry-over from other donors' samples. The CDR3 DNA reads TGTGCCAGCAGATCGGACAGGGGCGGGGAGCTGTTTTTT. This encodes CASRSDRGGELFF.